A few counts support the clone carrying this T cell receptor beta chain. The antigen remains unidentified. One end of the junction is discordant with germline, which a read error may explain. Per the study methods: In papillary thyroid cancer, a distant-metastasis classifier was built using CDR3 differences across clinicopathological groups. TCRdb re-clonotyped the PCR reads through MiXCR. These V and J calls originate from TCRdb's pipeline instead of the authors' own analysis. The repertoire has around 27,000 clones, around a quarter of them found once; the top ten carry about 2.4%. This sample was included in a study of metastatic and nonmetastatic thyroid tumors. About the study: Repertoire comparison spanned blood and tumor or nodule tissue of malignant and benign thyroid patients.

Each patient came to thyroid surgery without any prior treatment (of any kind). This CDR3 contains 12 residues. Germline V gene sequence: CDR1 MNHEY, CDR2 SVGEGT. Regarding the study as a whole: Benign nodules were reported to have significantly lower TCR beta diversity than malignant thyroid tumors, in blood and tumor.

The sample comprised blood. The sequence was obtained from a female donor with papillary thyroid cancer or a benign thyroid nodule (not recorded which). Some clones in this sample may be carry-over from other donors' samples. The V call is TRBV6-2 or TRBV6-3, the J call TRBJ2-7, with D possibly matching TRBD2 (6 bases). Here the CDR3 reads CVSGRTSYDQYF. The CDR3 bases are TGTGTCAGCGGGCGGACGTCCTACGATCAGTACTTC.